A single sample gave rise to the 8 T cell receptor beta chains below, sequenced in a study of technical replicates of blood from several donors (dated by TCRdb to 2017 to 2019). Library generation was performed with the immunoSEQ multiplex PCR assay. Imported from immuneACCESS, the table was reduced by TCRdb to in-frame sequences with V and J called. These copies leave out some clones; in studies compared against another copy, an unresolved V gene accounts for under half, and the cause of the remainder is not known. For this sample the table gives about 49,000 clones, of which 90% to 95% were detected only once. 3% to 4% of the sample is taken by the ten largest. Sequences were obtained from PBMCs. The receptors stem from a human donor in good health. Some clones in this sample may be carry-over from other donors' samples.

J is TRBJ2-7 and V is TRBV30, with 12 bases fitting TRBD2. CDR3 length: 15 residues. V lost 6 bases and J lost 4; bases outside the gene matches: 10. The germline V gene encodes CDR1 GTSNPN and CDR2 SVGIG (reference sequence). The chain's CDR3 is CACLAGGPDWYEQYF. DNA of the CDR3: TGTGCCTGTCTAGCGGGAGGGCCGGATTGGTACGAGCAGTACTTC. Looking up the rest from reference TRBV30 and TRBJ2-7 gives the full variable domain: SQTIHQWPATLVQPVGSPLSLECTVEGTSNPNLYWYRQAAGRGLQLLFYSVGIGQISSEVPQNLSASRPQDRQFILSSKKLLLSDSGFYLCACLAGGPDWYEQYFGPGTRLTVT.

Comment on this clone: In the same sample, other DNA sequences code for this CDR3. CDR3 sequence (DNA): TGCGCCAGCAGCCAAGCGGGAAATTCACCCCTCCACTTT. Its translation: CASSQAGNSPLHF. This sequence joins TRBV4-3 and TRBJ1-6; no clear D gene. V lost 1 base and J 7 bases, leaving 5 bases between the germline ends. Germline assignment: CDR1 LGHNA and CDR2 YSLEER. The CDR3 has 13 residues.

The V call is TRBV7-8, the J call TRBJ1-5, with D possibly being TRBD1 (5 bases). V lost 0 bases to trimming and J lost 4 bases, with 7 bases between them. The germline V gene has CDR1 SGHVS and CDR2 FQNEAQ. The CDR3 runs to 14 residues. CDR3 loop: CASSLARGNQPQHF. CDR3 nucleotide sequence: TGTGCCAGCAGCTTAGCACGGGGGAATCAGCCCCAGCATTTT.

The CDR3: CASSPSSPSAEQTQYF. The CDR3 coding sequence is TGTGCCAGCAGCCCGTCGTCGCCTAGCGCCGAGCAGACCCAGTACTTC. V is TRBV2 and J is TRBJ2-5; TRBD2 is a possible D gene (6 bases). Germline values: CDR1 SNHLY, CDR2 FYNNEI. Between the trimmed V and J ends, which lost 6 bases and 6 bases, there was a span of 23 bases. The CDR3 has 16 residues.

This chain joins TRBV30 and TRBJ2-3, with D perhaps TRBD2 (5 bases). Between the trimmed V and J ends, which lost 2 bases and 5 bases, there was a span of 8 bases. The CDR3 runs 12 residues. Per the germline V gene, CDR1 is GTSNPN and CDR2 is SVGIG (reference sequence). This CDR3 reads CAWSIGEDTQYF. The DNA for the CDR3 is TGTGCCTGGAGTATCGGGGAAGATACGCAGTATTTT.

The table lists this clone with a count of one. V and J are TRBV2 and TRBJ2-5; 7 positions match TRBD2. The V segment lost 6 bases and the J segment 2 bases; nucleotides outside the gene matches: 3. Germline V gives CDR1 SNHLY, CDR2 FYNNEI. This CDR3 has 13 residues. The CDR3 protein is CASSRDYQETQYF. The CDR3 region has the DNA TGTGCCAGCAGCCGGGACTATCAAGAGACCCAGTACTTC.

In DNA, the CDR3 is TGTGCCAGCAGCGAGACAGGGGACCGGAACGAGCAGTACTTC. The encoded protein is CASSETGDRNEQYF. The chain joins TRBV2 to TRBJ2-7; TRBD1 aligns across 8 bases. Unmatched junction bases numbered 9, after V lost 6 bases and J lost 5 bases. The CDR3 contains 14 residues. Germline assignment: CDR1 SNHLY and CDR2 FYNNEI.

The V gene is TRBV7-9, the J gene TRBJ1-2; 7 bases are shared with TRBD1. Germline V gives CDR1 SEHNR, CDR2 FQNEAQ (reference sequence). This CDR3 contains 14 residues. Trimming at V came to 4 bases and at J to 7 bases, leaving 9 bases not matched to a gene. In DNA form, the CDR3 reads TGTGCCAGCAGCTCTGGACAGGACTGGGGTGGCTACACCTTC. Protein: CASSSGQDWGGYTF.